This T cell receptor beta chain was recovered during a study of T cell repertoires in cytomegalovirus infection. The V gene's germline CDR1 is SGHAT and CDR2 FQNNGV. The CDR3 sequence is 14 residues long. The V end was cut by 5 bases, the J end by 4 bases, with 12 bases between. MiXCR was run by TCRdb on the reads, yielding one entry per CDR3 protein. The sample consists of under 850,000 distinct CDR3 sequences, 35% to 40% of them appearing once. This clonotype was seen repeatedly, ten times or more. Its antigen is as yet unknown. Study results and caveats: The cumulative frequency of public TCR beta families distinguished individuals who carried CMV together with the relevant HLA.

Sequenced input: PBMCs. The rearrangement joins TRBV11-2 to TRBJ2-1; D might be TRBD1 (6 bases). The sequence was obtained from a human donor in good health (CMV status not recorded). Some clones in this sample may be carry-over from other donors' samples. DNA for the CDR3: TGTGCCAGCAGCCCAGAGGGGGTATACAATGAGCAGTTCTTC. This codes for CASSPEGVYNEQFF.